Shown below are 17 T cell receptor beta chains from a single sample sequenced in a study of cytomegalovirus exposure and HLA in healthy donors. This PCR relied on a set of 60 Vbeta primers and 13 Jbeta primers. Here immunoSEQ multiplex PCR was the method, and the copy in TCRdb shows in-frame clones only, minus some. The table has about 280,000 clones, roughly 90% seen once. Sequenced input: PBMCs. Receptors were obtained from a woman aged 18-29 years in good health and CMV-seronegative.

This clone was recorded only once. This chain joins TRBV2 and TRBJ2-5, with D possibly being TRBD2 (6 bases). The CDR3 spans 12 residues. Trimming stripped 8 bases from V and 0 bases from J, with 7 bases between. Germline CDR1 is SNHLY and CDR2 is FYNNEI. CDR3 bases: TGTGCCAGCGGAGGGTACCAAGAGACCCAGTACTTC. It translates to CASGGYQETQYF.

The table lists this clone with a few counts. This chain joins TRBV5-4 and TRBJ2-2; TRBD2 might be the D (6 bases). V lost 4 bases to trimming and J lost 8 bases, with 12 bases between them. The CDR3 runs 13 residues. CDR1 and CDR2 (germline): SGHNT, YYREEE (reference sequence). CDR3 DNA sequence: TGTGCCAGCAGCGAGACTAGATCGGGGGAGCTGTTTTTT. Its protein product is CASSETRSGELFF.

The chain has TRBV18 and TRBJ1-3, with TRBD1 matching 7 bases. After removal of 2 bases from V and 4 bases from J, the junction contained 8 bases not matched to a gene. The CDR3 consists of 16 residues. Per germline, CDR1 KGHSH and CDR2 LQKENI. This chain's CDR3 is CASSPTTGKTGNTIYF. The CDR3, as DNA: TGTGCCAGCTCACCAACGACAGGGAAGACGGGAAACACCATATATTTT.

This chain connects TRBV5-1 to TRBJ1-6; unclear D gene. Trimming removed 0 bases at V and 8 bases at J, with 6 bases between. CDR1 and CDR2 (germline): SGHRS, YFSETQ. There are 13 residues in the CDR3. Here the CDR3 reads CASSLAQDSPLHF. The CDR3 DNA reads as TGCGCCAGCAGCTTGGCCCAGGATTCACCCCTCCACTTT.

The rearrangement links TRBV4-1 to TRBJ1-2; 9 bases align to TRBD1. V shed 4 bases, J shed 0 bases, and the junction held 3 bases outside the gene matches. Germline loops: CDR1 MGHRA, CDR2 YSYEKL. CDR3 length: 15 amino acids. The CDR3 DNA reads TGCGCCAGCAGCCCGGGACAGGGAACTAACTATGGCTACACCTTC. Residues: CASSPGQGTNYGYTF.

The rearrangement joins TRBV7-8 to TRBJ1-5, with D possibly TRBD1 on 5 matching bases. V lost 2 bases and J lost 0, with 14 bases in between. This CDR3 spans 17 amino acids. CDR1 is SGHVS and CDR2 is FQNEAQ in the germline V gene. The CDR3 nucleotides read TGTGCCAGCAGCTTATCGGCGGGGGGGTTTAGCAATCAGCCCCAGCATTTT. Its translation: CASSLSAGGFSNQPQHF.

The chain recombines TRBV5-4 with TRBJ1-2; D ambiguous. Trimming removed 0 bases at V and 7 bases at J, with 13 bases between. The CDR3 is 14 residues long. Per germline, CDR1 SGHNT and CDR2 YYREEE (reference sequence). The CDR3 loop is CASSLGSGLPGYTF. The CDR3 DNA sequence: TGTGCCAGCAGCTTGGGATCCGGACTGCCTGGCTACACCTTC.

This chain uses TRBV27 with TRBJ1-6; unclear D gene. The CDR3 is 19 amino acids. Trimming took 2 bases from V and 9 from J, leaving 26 bases between them. Germline assignment: CDR1 MNHEY and CDR2 SMNVEV (reference sequence). CDR3 coding DNA: TGTGCCAGCAGTTTAGCACGAAAACCATCGGCAATTTTAGCTTCACCCCTCCACTTT. This sequence encodes CASSLARKPSAILASPLHF.

This chain connects TRBV15 to TRBJ1-1; D call uncertain. CDR1 is LNHNV, CDR2 YYDKDF, per germline (reference sequence). V lost 3 bases and J 1 base, leaving 15 bases between the germline ends. CDR3 length equals 16 residues. The CDR3: CATSSNRGRENTEAFF. CDR3 bases: TGTGCCACCAGCAGCAATAGAGGGAGGGAGAACACTGAAGCTTTCTTT.

V and J are TRBV15 and TRBJ1-2; no firm D call. CDR3 length equals 13 residues. The V end was cut by 1 base, the J end by 4 bases, with 7 bases between. The germline CDR1 and CDR2 sequences are LNHNV and YYDKDF (reference sequence). The CDR3 coding sequence is TGTGCCACCAGCAGAGCTCCTTCCTATGGCTACACCTTC. Amino acid sequence: CATSRAPSYGYTF.

The gene calls are TRBV5-6 and TRBJ2-1; D remains ambiguous. The CDR3 length is 16 residues. Germline V gene sequence: CDR1 SGHDT, CDR2 YYEEEE. The V end was cut by 2 bases, the J end by 4 bases, with 16 bases between. CDR3 in DNA: TGTGCCAGCAGCTTAGATACACGGAGCCTATACAATGAGCAGTTCTTC. Translating it yields CASSLDTRSLYNEQFF.

This clone was counted between two and nine times. The J gene is TRBJ1-3, the V gene TRBV4-2; D possibly corresponds to TRBD1 (5 bases). The CDR3 has 13 residues. Germline loops: CDR1 LGHNA, CDR2 YNFKEQ. Trimming took 4 bases from V and 4 from J, leaving 8 bases between them. CDR3 bases: TGTGCCAGCAGCCTGGGACTGGGAAACACCATATATTTT. The encoded protein is CASSLGLGNTIYF.

In its sample, this clone was seen a few times. The chain has TRBV2 and TRBJ1-6, with TRBD1 as a possible D gene (6 bases). Germline loops: CDR1 SNHLY, CDR2 FYNNEI. This CDR3 is built from 14 residues. V was shortened by 4 bases and J by 4 bases, with 8 bases between the two germline ends. The CDR3 region has the DNA TGTGCCAGCAGTGGGGACAATTATAATTCACCCCTCCACTTT. It specifies CASSGDNYNSPLHF. The whole variable domain, remainder taken from reference TRBV2 and TRBJ1-6, is EPEVTQTPSHQVTQMGQEVILRCVPISNHLYFYWYRQILGQKVEFLVSFYNNEISEKSEIFDDQFSVERPDGSNFTLKIRSTKLEDSAMYFCASSGDNYNSPLHFGNGTRLTVT.

V is TRBV7-4 and J is TRBJ2-5; D is possibly TRBD1 (5 bases). This CDR3 is 15 amino acids long. V was pared by 5 bases and J by 1 base, with 14 bases between. The germline V gene has CDR1 SGHVT and CDR2 SQSDAQ. This CDR3 reads CASSPRTYPQETQYF. CDR3 DNA sequence: TGTGCCAGCAGCCCCCGGACATACCCCCAAGAGACCCAGTACTTC.

This rearrangement joins TRBV29-1 to TRBJ1-1; D perhaps matches TRBD1 (6 bases). The germline V gene has CDR1 SQVTM and CDR2 ANQGSEA. V was cut by 3 bases and J by 4 bases, with 12 bases left in between. The CDR3 is 13 residues long. CDR3 amino acids: CSVDQGLGTEAFF. The CDR3, as DNA: TGCAGCGTTGACCAGGGGCTCGGCACTGAAGCTTTCTTT.

V and J are TRBV1 and TRBJ1-5; the D segment call TRBD1 is taken from the table without a DNA check. TRBV1 is annotated as a pseudogene. The CDR3 is 16 amino acids. The CDR3 sequence: CTSSPRLGPHNQPQHF. The CDR3 region has the DNA TGCACCAGCAGCCCTCGCTTGGGGCCACACAATCAGCCCCAGCATTTT.

The rearrangement joins TRBV18 to TRBJ2-7, with D unclear. The ends were cut back, 6 bases at V and 2 bases at J, with 11 bases in the middle. CDR1 is KGHSH, CDR2 LQKENI, per germline. The CDR3 covers 13 residues. CDR3 protein: CASSMAGTYEQYF. The CDR3 nucleotides are TGTGCCAGCTCTATGGCAGGTACCTACGAGCAGTACTTC.